These 23 T cell receptor beta chains were sequenced from one sample in a study of shared clonotypes between healthy human individuals. Produced via immunoSEQ multiplex PCR; TCRdb's table is partial and in-frame only. Of about 380,000 clones in the sample, approximately 96% were seen once. Sequenced input: memory CD8+ T cells sorted from blood. Subset indicated: CD45RO+ cells pooled with CCR7-negative TemRA cells. All receptors come from a man aged 25-45 years in good health.

V is TRBV18 and J is TRBJ2-2, with 9 nucleotides matching TRBD1. The CDR3 spans 16 residues. The V segment lost 4 bases and the J segment 1 base; nucleotides outside the gene matches: 4. Germline-derived CDR1 and CDR2 are KGHSH and LQKENI. The CDR3 reads CASSLKTGGNTGELFF. CDR3 nucleotides: TGTGCCAGCTCACTAAAGACAGGGGGGAACACCGGGGAGCTGTTTTTT. Using reference TRBV18 and TRBJ2-2 for the parts outside the CDR3, the full variable domain is NAGVMQNPRHLVRRRGQEARLRCSPMKGHSHVYWYRQLPEEGLKFMVYLQKENIIDESGMPKERFSAEFPKEGPSILRIQQVVRGDSAAYFCASSLKTGGNTGELFFGEGSRLTVL.

The rearrangement links TRBV5-1 to TRBJ2-1; the match to TRBD2 covers 12 bases. Trimming took 4 bases from V and 1 from J; bases not matched to a gene: 3. The CDR3 consists of 16 residues. Germline V gene data show CDR1 as SGHRS and CDR2 as YFSETQ. The CDR3 nucleotides read TGCGCCAGCAGCCCCCTAGCGGGAGGGTCCTACAATGAGCAGTTCTTC. Its protein is CASSPLAGGSYNEQFF.

The chain couples TRBV6-4 to TRBJ1-5; D is unresolved. CDR1 is MRHNA, CDR2 SNTAGT, per germline. V lost 2 bases to trimming and J lost 5 bases, with 1 base between them. The CDR3 sequence is 11 residues long. The CDR3: CASSDHQPQHF. The CDR3 nucleotides are TGTGCCAGCAGTGACCATCAGCCCCAGCATTTT.

The chain carries TRBV5-1 and TRBJ2-3; perhaps D is TRBD1 or TRBD2 (6 bases each). With 3 bases removed from V and 6 bases from J, the gap between germline ends came to 11 bases. This CDR3 has 13 amino acids. Germline CDR1 is SGHRS and CDR2 is YFSETQ. This chain's CDR3 is CASSYGGPDTQYF. As DNA, the CDR3 is TGCGCCAGCAGCTATGGGGGGCCGGATACGCAGTATTTT. Full variable domain (outside the CDR3, taken from reference TRBV5-1 and TRBJ2-3): KAGVTQTPRYLIKTRGQQVTLSCSPISGHRSVSWYQQTPGQGLQFLFEYFSETQRNKGNFPGRFSGRQFSNSRSEMNVSTLELGDSALYLCASSYGGPDTQYFGPGTRLTVL.

This sequence joins TRBV6-1 and TRBJ2-7; D is possibly TRBD1 or TRBD2 (6 bases each). Between the trimmed V and J ends, which lost 0 bases and 7 bases, there was a span of 22 bases. Per the germline V gene, CDR1 is MNHNS and CDR2 is SASEGT. The CDR3 spans 17 residues. CDR3 sequence reads: CASSEANAGHLLVEQYF. As DNA, the CDR3 is TGTGCCAGCAGTGAAGCGAATGCGGGACACCTCCTCGTTGAGCAGTACTTC.

The rearrangement joins TRBV2 to TRBJ2-7, with a tentative D call TRBD1 (6 bases). Germline V gene lookup returns CDR1 SNHLY and CDR2 FYNNEI. V was clipped by 7 bases and J by 3 bases, with 16 bases between them. The CDR3 runs 14 residues. This CDR3 reads CASTLVTGNYEQYF. Here the CDR3 DNA reads TGTGCCAGCACTTTAGTCACAGGGAACTACGAGCAGTACTTC.

This clone is a singleton in its sample. V gene TRBV2 combines with J gene TRBJ2-1, with 10 bases fitting TRBD2. Germline values: CDR1 SNHLY, CDR2 FYNNEI. The CDR3 runs 14 residues. V was pared by 6 bases and J by 6 bases, with 5 bases of the junction left unmatched. CDR3 nucleotides: TGTGCCAGCAGGAGACTAGCGGGCCTCAATGAGCAGTTCTTC. Its translation: CASRRLAGLNEQFF.

V gene TRBV18 combines with J gene TRBJ2-1; D call uncertain. V lost 3 bases and J lost 0, with 6 bases in between. CDR1 is KGHSH and CDR2 is LQKENI in the germline V gene. CDR3 length: 14 residues. The CDR3 protein is CASSPRVSYNEQFF. CDR3 coding DNA: TGTGCCAGCTCACCTAGGGTCTCCTACAATGAGCAGTTCTTC.

The rearrangement uses TRBV28 and TRBJ2-1; 7 nucleotides agree with TRBD2. This CDR3 comprises 13 residues. Germline-derived CDR1 and CDR2 are MDHEN and SYDVKM. The J segment lost 7 bases and the V segment lost 6 bases, leaving 6 bases of the junction unmatched. The CDR3 loop is CASRRSGINEQFF. DNA for the CDR3: TGTGCCAGCAGGCGAAGCGGGATAAATGAGCAGTTCTTC.

The genes are TRBV6-1 and TRBJ1-3, with a possible D match to TRBD1 (6 bases). The CDR3 loop spans 14 amino acids. Germline lookup yields CDR1 MNHNS and CDR2 SASEGT. V was trimmed by 4 bases and J by 5 bases, leaving 12 bases between them. The chain's CDR3 is CASSGQVTRNTIYF. The CDR3 DNA is TGTGCCAGCAGTGGACAGGTGACCAGAAACACCATATATTTT.

The chain carries TRBV11-2 and TRBJ2-1, with D possibly TRBD2 on 5 matching bases. Trimming stripped 5 bases from V and 14 bases from J, with 19 bases between. The CDR3 is 13 residues long. Germline V gene lookup returns CDR1 SGHAT and CDR2 FQNNGV. CDR3 DNA: TGTGCCAGCAGCCACCTTCTATGGAAGGGAGAGTTCTTC. It yields the protein CASSHLLWKGEFF.

This chain joins TRBV5-1 and TRBJ1-1; D is undetermined. Trimming took 5 bases from V and 1 from J, leaving 12 bases between them. Germline CDR1 reads SGHRS; CDR2 reads YFSETQ. The CDR3 consists of 14 residues. CDR3 amino acids: CASSSGPSNTEAFF. CDR3 DNA: TGCGCCAGCAGTTCTGGACCGTCGAACACTGAAGCTTTCTTT.

With respect to this clone: Other DNA sequences from this sample encode an identical CDR3 as well. The V and J genes are TRBV7-9 and TRBJ1-2, with D unclear. Germline V gene data show CDR1 as SEHNR and CDR2 as FQNEAQ (reference sequence). The V end lost 1 base, the J end lost 3 bases, and 3 bases lay between the germline ends. The CDR3 consists of 12 residues. CDR3 nucleotides: TGTGCCAGCAGCTTAGTAGACTATGGCTACACCTTC. It encodes CASSLVDYGYTF.

Comments on this clone: It is likely a read error, because the conserved phenylalanine at the end of the CDR3 is missing. No DNA is shown, since the ends of the CDR3 on it are uncertain; the CDR3 is the one TCRdb lists. The V gene is TRBV20-1, the J gene TRBJ1-1. CDR1 is DFQATT and CDR2 is SNEGSKA in the germline V gene (reference sequence). 9 amino acids form the CDR3, both terminal residues included. The CDR3 protein is CSARLGLPA.

This clone was seen a single time. The chain uses TRBV7-2 and TRBJ2-5, with D hard to call. With the DNA end fitting TRBJ2-7 better, the J assignment may be wrong. The CDR3 spans 11 residues. From germline, CDR1 is SGHTA and CDR2 FQGNSA. CDR3 in DNA: TGTGCCAGCAGCTTAGATACCGAGCAGTACTTC. Encoded protein: CASSLDTEQYF.

This clone has just one count. The chain recombines TRBV28 with TRBJ1-5; 7 positions match TRBD1. Germline CDR1 and CDR2: MDHEN and SYDVKM. J gave up 2 bases and V 7 bases, and 2 bases lay outside the gene matches. The CDR3 spans 13 residues. The CDR3 protein is CASITGGNQPQHF. The CDR3 DNA reads TGTGCCAGCATTACAGGGGGCAATCAGCCCCAGCATTTT.

This chain uses TRBV4-1 with TRBJ2-7; 8 bases align to TRBD2. Germline CDR1 and CDR2: MGHRA and YSYEKL. CDR3 length: 13 amino acids. The V and J ends lost 6 bases and 3 bases, in that order; junction bases with no gene match: 4. DNA of the CDR3: TGCGCCAGCAGTTTAAGCGGGAGCTACGAGCAGTACTTC. It codes for CASSLSGSYEQYF.

The chain joins TRBV29-1 to TRBJ2-1; 10 bases map to TRBD1. CDR3 length: 18 amino acids. V shed 0 bases and J 8 bases; nucleotides not matched to a gene: 16. Looked up from germline, CDR1 is SQVTM and CDR2 is ANQGSEA. The CDR3 nucleotides are TGCAGCGTTGAAGATACGACTCGGGGACAGGGGCCTGGCGATGAGCAGTTCTTC. This sequence encodes CSVEDTTRGQGPGDEQFF.

The rearrangement joins TRBV28 to TRBJ2-4; no clear D gene. The V end was cut by 6 bases, the J end by 0 bases, with 12 bases between. The CDR3 covers 15 residues. Germline V gene data show CDR1 as MDHEN and CDR2 as SYDVKM. In DNA form, the CDR3 reads TGTGCCAGCAGCCTACTGACCGTAGCCAAAAACATTCAGTACTTC. It encodes CASSLLTVAKNIQYF.

The rearrangement joins TRBV10-3 to TRBJ2-3; the D is unclear. CDR3 length: 13 residues. Trimming left V 8 bases short and J 2 bases short, with 11 bases between. CDR1 is ENHRY, CDR2 SYGVKD, per germline. The CDR3 sequence is CAIGSRPTDTQYF. The CDR3 DNA follows: TGTGCCATCGGAAGTAGGCCCACAGATACGCAGTATTTT.

The chain combines TRBV4-2 with TRBJ2-7; D is unresolved. Between the trimmed V and J ends, which lost 0 bases and 1 base, there was a span of 13 bases. Germline V gene data show CDR1 as LGHNA and CDR2 as YNFKEQ. The CDR3 has 16 amino acids. As DNA, the CDR3 is TGTGCCAGCAGCCAAGAATTTCCGACTGATTCCTACGAGCAGTACTTC. Amino acids: CASSQEFPTDSYEQYF.

This chain connects TRBV13 to TRBJ1-4; a weak D match, TRBD1 (6 bases). With 4 bases removed from V and 5 bases from J, the gap between germline ends came to 8 bases. This CDR3 contains 13 residues. Germline V gives CDR1 PRHDT, CDR2 FYEKMQ (reference sequence). The CDR3 region has the DNA TGTGCCAGCAGCTGGACAGTAAATGAAAAACTGTTTTTT. Residues: CASSWTVNEKLFF.

The rearrangement links TRBV7-9 to TRBJ1-2; maybe TRBD1 (5 bases). Germline assignment: CDR1 SEHNR and CDR2 FQNEAQ (reference sequence). The ends were cut back, 5 bases at V and 0 bases at J, with 10 bases in the middle. The CDR3 length is 14 residues. In DNA form, the CDR3 reads TGTGCCAGCAGCCCCGACAGCACTAACTATGGCTACACCTTC. Residues: CASSPDSTNYGYTF.